In its sample, the clone carrying this T cell receptor (beta chain) was seen many times. Building of the TCR beta libraries involved iRepertoire HTBI primers and Arm-PCR of CDR3 regions. TCRdb independently ran MiXCR on the multiplex PCR reads; one entry per CDR3 protein. This sample has 560,000 or so distinct CDR3 sequences, with around 15% found just once. The data were taken from a study of regulatory T cells in long-lasting Graves disease. Study at large: Antithyroid drug use was under 3 months in newly diagnosed Graves' patients.

The CDR3 has 15 amino acids. The J segment lost 7 bases and the V segment lost 2 bases, leaving 6 bases of the junction unmatched. Time point noted: newly diagnosed GD, antithyroid drugs for less than 3 months. Scientists built the TCR library using RNA that was extracted from PBMCs. EDTA tubes received approximately 8.4 milliliters of collected peripheral blood. These same records also appear under a second study, on T cells in Graves' hyperthyroidism and ophthalmopathy. From that study: HTBI primers were employed in a first-round RT-PCR of the TCR CDR3.

The genes are TRBV12-3 or TRBV12-4 and TRBJ2-2; 8 nucleotides align to TRBD1. The sample here was peripheral blood mononuclear cells (PBMCs), taken at new diagnosis, from a patient treated with antithyroid drugs. This TCR was sampled from a man aged 18 to 30 with Graves disease. CDR3 coding DNA: TGTGCCAGCAGTTTACGGCAGGGGGCTATCGGGGAGCTGTTTTTT. It yields the protein CASSLRQGAIGELFF.